This T cell receptor beta chain was observed in a study of blood T cell repertoires in COVID-19. Study-level background: Collection of acute and convalescent COVID-19 samples took place in the United States, Italy and Spain. T cells, B-cell-depleted T cells, or PBMCs supplied cDNA or gDNA.

Losses at the gene ends were 6 bases for V and 4 bases for J; bases not matched to a gene: 5. In germline, CDR1 is LNHDA, CDR2 SQIVND (reference sequence). The CDR3 is 15 amino acids. Source study methods: From reference gene primer amplification, estimates of nucleated cell counts were derived. Profiled with immunoSEQ multiplex PCR; TCRdb holds only in-frame clones, not every one. V and J calls plus clone size are reproduced from that table; the DNA served to infer D and trimming. The sample records 90,000 to 140,000 clones, about 80% being singletons. This chain uses TRBV19 with TRBJ2-1, with 11 bases aligning to TRBD2. Sequencing was done on a sample of peripheral blood. The receptor's source is a woman aged 70 to 79 with acute or convalescent COVID-19. The DNA for the CDR3 is TGTGCCAGTAGACACGCTAGCGGGGGGTACAATGAGCAGTTCTTC. Residues: CASRHASGGYNEQFF.